This passage covers 21 T cell receptor beta chains from one sample sequenced in a study of shared clonotypes between healthy human individuals. Sequenced by immunoSEQ multiplex PCR; TCRdb stores in-frame clones only, minus some. The sample has about 820,000 clones; around 93% are singletons. CD45RO-negative CD8 cells positively selected for CCR7 made up the naive population, which excluded terminally differentiated effector memory CD45RA+ cells. Sequencing input: naive CD8+ T cells sorted from blood. Every receptor here comes from a man aged 25 to 40 in good health.

This chain uses TRBV15 with TRBJ2-5, with D possibly being TRBD1 (6 bases). V was cut by 1 base and J by 1 base, with 16 bases left in between. CDR1 is LNHNV, CDR2 YYDKDF, per germline (reference sequence). This CDR3 region has 17 residues. The CDR3 region is CATSRVARMDSQETQYF. In nucleotides, the CDR3 is TGTGCCACCAGCAGAGTCGCAAGGATGGACAGCCAAGAGACCCAGTACTTC.

This rearrangement joins TRBV6-1 to TRBJ2-5; 11 bases are a match to TRBD2. The V gene's germline CDR1 is MNHNS and CDR2 SASEGT. With V trimmed by 1 base and J by 0 bases, 16 bases remained unmatched. The CDR3 loop spans 21 amino acids. As DNA, the CDR3 is TGTGCCAGCAGTGAAGTCCTCATCACTAGCGGGAGTGCCCTGTACCAAGAGACCCAGTACTTC. Its protein product is CASSEVLITSGSALYQETQYF.

This sequence joins TRBV27 and TRBJ1-5; 7 positions match TRBD1. J gave up 0 bases and V 8 bases, and 13 bases lay outside the gene matches. The germline gives CDR1 MNHEY, CDR2 SMNVEV (reference sequence). This CDR3 has 17 residues. The CDR3 sequence is CASRTGASPNSNQPQHF. Here the CDR3 DNA reads TGTGCCAGCCGGACAGGAGCCTCCCCGAATAGCAATCAGCCCCAGCATTTT.

A single count supports this clone. The CDR3 spells CATSRAPAQASSYNEQFF. The CDR3 DNA reads TGTGCCACCAGCAGAGCCCCTGCTCAGGCAAGCTCCTACAATGAGCAGTTCTTC. The chain is built from TRBV15 and TRBJ2-1, with no clear D. The CDR3 loop spans 18 amino acids. Trimming stripped 1 base from V and 0 bases from J, with 16 bases between. CDR1 and CDR2 (germline): LNHNV, YYDKDF (reference sequence).

The rearrangement links TRBV5-6 to TRBJ2-7, with 10 positions matching TRBD2. Per the germline V gene, CDR1 is SGHDT and CDR2 is YYEEEE. This CDR3 region has 16 residues. V was pared by 3 bases and J by 4 bases, with 10 bases of the junction left unmatched. The DNA for the CDR3 is TGTGCCAGCAGCTCCCCTTCGGTAGCGGGAGGTTACGAGCAGTACTTC. It yields the protein CASSSPSVAGGYEQYF.

This clone appeared a single time. This chain joins TRBV29-1 and TRBJ1-2; 7 bases map to TRBD1. V lost 4 bases, J lost 4 bases, and 9 bases stayed unmatched. The length of the CDR3 is 14 residues. CDR1 SQVTM and CDR2 ANQGSEA come from the germline V gene. Here the CDR3 reads CSVGAGDSTYGYTF. The CDR3, as DNA: TGCAGCGTTGGTGCAGGGGACAGTACCTATGGCTACACCTTC.

This chain joins TRBV30 and TRBJ2-1; 7 bases are shared with TRBD2. V lost 6 bases to trimming and J lost 6 bases; unmatched junction nucleotides: 8. The CDR3 covers 13 residues. In germline, CDR1 is GTSNPN, CDR2 SVGIG (reference sequence). In DNA, the CDR3 is TGTGCCTGTGCCAGCGGGATTAGCAATGAGCAGTTCTTC. It translates to CACASGISNEQFF.

The V gene is TRBV7-7, the J gene TRBJ2-2, with no clear D. Looked up from germline, CDR1 is SSHAT and CDR2 is FNYEAQ (reference sequence). Between the trimmed V and J ends, which lost 1 base and 6 bases, there was a span of 6 bases. CDR3 size: 13 residues. Written as DNA, the CDR3 is TGTGCCAGCAGCTTAGAGGCGGCCGGGGAGCTGTTTTTT. It translates to CASSLEAAGELFF.

The rearrangement joins TRBV27 to TRBJ1-2; 7 positions match TRBD1. The junction had 11 bases not matched to a gene; V was cut back by 8 bases and J by 8 bases. Germline V gene data show CDR1 as MNHEY and CDR2 as SMNVEV (reference sequence). CDR3 size: 13 residues. As DNA, the CDR3 is TGTGCCAGCGGGAGACAGGGTGATGGAGGCTACACCTTC. It encodes CASGRQGDGGYTF.

The chain uses TRBV2 and TRBJ1-4; weak D call: TRBD1 (6 bases). The CDR3 runs 13 residues. Germline lookup yields CDR1 SNHLY and CDR2 FYNNEI. Deletions cut 6 bases from V and 5 bases from J, with 10 bases between. This CDR3 reads CASSTGTNEKLFF. DNA of the CDR3: TGTGCCAGCAGCACCGGGACAAATGAAAAACTGTTTTTT.

This chain links TRBV7-9 with TRBJ2-7, with 9 nucleotides matching TRBD2. The CDR3 contains 15 residues. V trimming: 5 bases; J trimming: 5 bases; junction bases outside the gene matches: 10. Germline V lookup: CDR1 SEHNR, CDR2 FQNEAQ (reference sequence). The CDR3 loop reads CASSPLWVAGDEQYF. The CDR3 nucleotides read TGTGCCAGCAGCCCCCTTTGGGTAGCGGGGGACGAGCAGTACTTC.

The chain recombines TRBV27 with TRBJ2-1, with TRBD1 as a possible D gene (6 bases). The CDR3 has 14 residues. Trimming pared 6 bases from V and 8 bases from J, leaving 17 bases between. Germline values: CDR1 MNHEY, CDR2 SMNVEV (reference sequence). CDR3 DNA: TGTGCCAGCAGGATCGAAACAGGGTTCCATGAGCAGTTCTTC. Its translation is CASRIETGFHEQFF.

V is TRBV7-9 and J is TRBJ2-7; a weak D match, TRBD1 (6 bases). This CDR3 contains 14 residues. V lost 6 bases to trimming and J lost 3 bases, with 15 bases between them. CDR1 and CDR2 (germline): SEHNR, FQNEAQ (reference sequence). This CDR3 is CASSDTGLNYEQYF. The DNA for the CDR3 is TGTGCCAGCAGTGATACAGGGTTGAACTACGAGCAGTACTTC. The full variable domain, completed using reference TRBV7-9 and TRBJ2-7, is DTGVSQNPRHKITKRGQNVTFRCDPISEHNRLYWYRQTLGQGPEFLTYFQNEAQLEKSRLLSDRFSAERPKGSFSTLEIQRTEQGDSAMYLCASSDTGLNYEQYFGPGTRLTVT.

The chain uses TRBV5-6 and TRBJ1-1; unclear D gene. The germline CDR1 and CDR2 sequences are SGHDT and YYEEEE. The V end was cut by 0 bases, the J end by 4 bases, with 4 bases between. The CDR3 spans 12 residues. CDR3 protein: CASSLALTEAFF. The CDR3 DNA follows: TGTGCCAGCAGCTTGGCCCTCACTGAAGCTTTCTTT. The full variable domain, with the rest looked up from reference TRBV5-6 and TRBJ1-1, is DAGVTQSPTHLIKTRGQQVTLRCSPKSGHDTVSWYQQALGQGPQFIFQYYEEEERQRGNFPDRFSGHQFPNYSSELNVNALLLGDSALYLCASSLALTEAFFGQGTRLTVV.

The chain combines TRBV7-9 with TRBJ2-7; the D is unclear. The CDR3 has 13 amino acids. Deletions cut 1 base from V and 3 bases from J, with 7 bases between. Germline V gene sequence: CDR1 SEHNR, CDR2 FQNEAQ (reference sequence). The CDR3 protein is CASSLDSNYEQYF. For the CDR3, the DNA is TGTGCCAGCAGCTTAGACAGTAACTACGAGCAGTACTTC.

V usage is TRBV5-1 and J usage is TRBJ2-7; 10 bases are shared with TRBD1. Germline CDR1 is SGHRS and CDR2 is YFSETQ. This CDR3 comprises 16 residues. Trimming cost V 4 bases and J 1 base; bases outside gene matches: 8. DNA of the CDR3: TGCGCCAGCAGCATCGACAGGGGGCGCGCGTCCTACGAGCAGTACTTC. As protein: CASSIDRGRASYEQYF.

The V gene is TRBV6-5, the J gene TRBJ1-2, with a weak D call TRBD1 (5 bases). The CDR3 runs to 15 residues. The germline V gene encodes CDR1 MNHEY and CDR2 SVGAGI. Trimming stripped 2 bases from V and 8 bases from J, with 18 bases between. The CDR3 loop is CASSYLGTDLGGYTF. CDR3 bases: TGTGCCAGCAGTTACCTCGGGACGGACTTGGGCGGCTACACCTTC.

V is TRBV7-9 and J is TRBJ2-3; 9 bases align to TRBD1. With 5 bases clipped from V and 7 bases from J, the junction kept 13 bases outside the gene matches. Germline lookup yields CDR1 SEHNR and CDR2 FQNEAQ (reference sequence). This CDR3 has 16 residues. CDR3 sequence: CASSAPTGGPTHTQYF. CDR3 coding DNA: TGTGCCAGCAGCGCGCCGACAGGGGGACCCACGCATACGCAGTATTTT.

This clone was seen more than once but under ten times. V gene TRBV19 combines with J gene TRBJ2-1; unclear D gene. The V end lost 5 bases, the J end lost 4 bases, and 9 bases lay between the germline ends. This CDR3 is built from 13 residues. CDR1 LNHDA and CDR2 SQIVND come from the germline V gene (reference sequence). The CDR3 coding sequence is TGTGCCAGTAGTTTGGCCTGGTACAATGAGCAGTTCTTC. Translation gives CASSLAWYNEQFF.

CDR3 DNA sequence: TGTGCCAGCAGTTTTGGCGGGCTACAAGAGACCCAGTACTTC. Encoded protein: CASSFGGLQETQYF. This sequence joins TRBV28 and TRBJ2-5; weak D call: TRBD2 (5 bases). The germline V gene encodes CDR1 MDHEN and CDR2 SYDVKM. The V gene lost 3 bases and the J gene lost 2 bases, with 10 bases spanning the gap. The CDR3 sequence is 14 residues long.

This chain uses TRBV28 with TRBJ2-1, with 7 nucleotides matching TRBD2. Germline V gene sequence: CDR1 MDHEN, CDR2 SYDVKM. There are 15 residues in the CDR3. J gave up 6 bases and V 3 bases, and 8 bases lay outside the gene matches. The CDR3 region has the DNA TGTGCCAGCAGTTTCATGACGGGAGGAACCAATGAGCAGTTCTTC. Translation gives CASSFMTGGTNEQFF. Full variable domain (outside the CDR3, taken from reference TRBV28 and TRBJ2-1): DVKVTQSSRYLVKRTGEKVFLECVQDMDHENMFWYRQDPGLGLRLIYFSYDVKMKEKGDIPEGYSVSREKKERFSLILESASTNQTSMYLCASSFMTGGTNEQFFGPGTRLTVL.